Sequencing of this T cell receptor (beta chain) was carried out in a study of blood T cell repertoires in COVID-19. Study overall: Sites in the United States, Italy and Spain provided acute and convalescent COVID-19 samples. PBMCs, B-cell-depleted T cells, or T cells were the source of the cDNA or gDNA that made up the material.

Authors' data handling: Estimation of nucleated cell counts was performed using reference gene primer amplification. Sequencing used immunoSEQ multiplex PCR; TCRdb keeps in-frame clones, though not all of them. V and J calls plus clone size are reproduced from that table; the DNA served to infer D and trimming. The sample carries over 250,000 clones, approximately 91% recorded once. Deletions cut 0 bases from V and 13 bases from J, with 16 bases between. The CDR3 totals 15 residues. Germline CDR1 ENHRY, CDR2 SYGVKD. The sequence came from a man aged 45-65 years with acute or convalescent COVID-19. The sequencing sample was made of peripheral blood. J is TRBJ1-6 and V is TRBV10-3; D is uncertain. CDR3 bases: TGTGCCATCAGTGAGTCGGTGTTGGGGAGGTCGCCCCTCCACTTT. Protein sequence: CAISESVLGRSPLHF.